The clone carrying this T cell receptor (beta chain) has only a few counts. Then a second PCR, running roughly 7 to 11 cycles, was carried out with a sample-barcoded 5' primer and a J-beta primer mix. Every sample gave at least 2.5 million paired-end reads containing CDR3. MiXCR, applied by TCRdb to the 5' RACE reads, yields one record per CDR3 protein. Among about 1.5 million distinct CDR3 sequences, 40% to 45% were seen once, and the ten largest hold just over 4%. The data were obtained in a study of blood T cells in healthy people across ages. The CDR3 has 12 amino acids. V was clipped by 3 bases and J by 8 bases, with 11 bases between them. Germline V gene sequence: CDR1 DFQATT, CDR2 SNEGSKA (reference sequence).

The sequenced material came from blood. The chain has TRBV20-1 and TRBJ2-1, with D perhaps given as TRBD1 or TRBD2 (5 bases each). This receptor was obtained from a woman aged 18 to 35 in good health. CDR3 DNA sequence: TGCAGTGCTAGTACGGGGCCCGATGAGCAGTTCTTC. It yields the protein CSASTGPDEQFF.